This TCR beta chain was recorded in a study of blood T cells in healthy people across ages (dated by TCRdb to about 2015). A note on the overall study: Template switching captured roughly one uniquely barcoded TCR beta cDNA molecule per two T cells in model experiments. For two donors (one aged 18 to 30 and one aged 80 or older), the study analyzed two additional independent replicas of 1 million unique cDNA reads from the same blood draw. Donors were grouped into four age groups: young (average roughly 15 years), middle-aged (over 35), aged (about 59) and long-lived (approximately 81). To avoid experimental bias, donors of different ages were distributed randomly across sequencing lanes. Age-related changes in TCR beta repertoire diversity were measured in the study by deep sequencing normalized with unique cDNA molecular identifiers. Study-wide findings and limitations: Total diversity estimates from one million sequenced T cells were considered lower bounds and underestimates. Bulk unsorted PBMC profiling prevented conclusive comparison of naive and antigen-experienced compartments. Compared with the aged group, more naive CD4+ T cells, fewer expanded clones and increased TCR diversity were shown by the long-lived group, suggesting age selection. Donor CMV infection status was unknown, potentially confounding age-related changes in expanded clonotypes. As age increased, observed TCR beta diversity per million T cells dropped in a roughly linear way, and a significant reduction was already evident by age around 41. A strong correlation was found between observed TCR beta diversity and the percentage of naive T cells measured by flow cytometry.

Donors were 30 to 45 systemically healthy Caucasian individuals from Russia aged roughly 6 to 95 years. Each donor gave about 9.2 milliliters of peripheral blood, drawn into EDTA-treated Vacutainer tubes. Ficoll-Paque density-gradient centrifugation was used to isolate PBMCs, with at least 6.5 million per sample. Trizol reagent was used to extract total RNA from the PBMCs, yielding at least 5 micrograms per sample. For every donor, an aliquot of PBMCs went through flow cytometry to measure the percentages of naive CD45RAhigh/CD27high T cells. Library generation was performed with 5' RACE. Sequenced using an Illumina HiSeq 2500. A second PCR of roughly 7 to 11 cycles was performed with a sample-barcoded 5' primer and a J-beta primer mix. A template-switch 5' adaptor carrying 12 random nucleotides introduced a unique molecular identifier onto each TCR beta cDNA molecule. Each sample yielded at least 3 million CDR3-containing paired-end reads. All of the RNA was converted into first-strand cDNA using the Mint cDNA synthesis kit, with a TRBC-specific oligonucleotide serving as the primer. Following uracil-DNA glycosylase treatment, all cDNA underwent a first 18-cycle PCR with the universal primers M1SS and BC2_uni_R. As for the original processing: Each sample was normalized by randomly selecting 1 million high-quality reads, each carrying a distinct molecular identifier. Instead of being binned into consensus sequences, reads that shared molecular identifiers were thrown out. MiTCR, run with a Q25 quality threshold and the strictest error-elimination algorithm, handled CDR3 identification, clonotype clustering and error correction. A nonparametric unseen species model with Euler transformation was used to estimate a lower bound on total TCR beta diversity. TCRdb redid the processing of the public reads, applying fastp at Q25 and MiXCR, and retained in-frame beta chains. Merged by CDR3 protein, the rows form single entries marked with the most common genes and DNA. The V and J calls, along with clone size, are taken from TCRdb and not from the paper's own processing. For this sample there are 700,000 to 950,000 distinct CDR3 sequences; 58% appear just once. The leading ten clones occupy 20% to 25% of the sample.

As for this clonotype: Its antigen is currently not known. Per-base quality was not reported, and no clone a single base away is much larger than it.

This clonotype was sampled from a man aged 30 to 39 in good health. Material: blood.

The DNA sequence is as follows: TGCAGTGCTAAGAGAGCCCCGGAGTTAGGGTACGAGCAGTACTTC. Its protein is CSAKRAPELGYEQYF. The chain is assembled from TRBV20-1 and TRBJ2-7; the D gene cannot be resolved reliably. Trimming removed 4 bases from V and 4 bases from J, leaving 20 bases between the germline ends. Its CDR3 holds 15 amino acids, cysteine through phenylalanine. The CDR3 DNA has 45 bases and is translated from base 1. In the germline V gene (reference sequence), CDR1 corresponds to DFQATT and CDR2 to SNEGSKA.